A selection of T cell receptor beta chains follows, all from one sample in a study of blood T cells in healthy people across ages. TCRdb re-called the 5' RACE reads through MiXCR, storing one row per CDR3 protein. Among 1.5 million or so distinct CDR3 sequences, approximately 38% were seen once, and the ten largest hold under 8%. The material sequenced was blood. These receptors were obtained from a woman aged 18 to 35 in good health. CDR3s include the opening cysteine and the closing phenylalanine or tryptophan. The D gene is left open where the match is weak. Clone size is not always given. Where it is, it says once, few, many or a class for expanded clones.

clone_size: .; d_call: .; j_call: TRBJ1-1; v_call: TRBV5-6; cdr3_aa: CASSPTGGTFGTEAFF; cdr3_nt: TGTGCCAGCAGCCCTACTGGGGGGACATTCGGGACTGAAGCTTTCTTT
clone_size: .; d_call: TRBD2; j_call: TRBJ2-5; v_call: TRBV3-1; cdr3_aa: CASRLGSGASQEQYF; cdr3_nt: TGTGCCAGCAGACTAGGAAGCGGGGCCTCTCAAGAGCAGTACTTC
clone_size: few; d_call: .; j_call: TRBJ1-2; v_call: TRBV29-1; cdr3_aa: CSVWTADGGYTF; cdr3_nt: TGCAGCGTCTGGACAGCGGACGGTGGCTACACCTTC
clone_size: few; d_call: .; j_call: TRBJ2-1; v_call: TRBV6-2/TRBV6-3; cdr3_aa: CASTRGPGNEQFF; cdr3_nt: TGTGCCAGCACGAGGGGTCCGGGGAATGAGCAGTTCTTC
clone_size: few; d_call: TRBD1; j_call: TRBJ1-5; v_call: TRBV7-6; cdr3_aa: CASSSGQVGSNQPQHF; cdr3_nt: TGTGCCAGCAGCTCCGGACAGGTCGGGAGCAATCAGCCCCAGCATTTT
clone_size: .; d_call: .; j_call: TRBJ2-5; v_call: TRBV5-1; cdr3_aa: CASSQGVGARETQYF; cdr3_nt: TGCGCCAGCAGCCAAGGCGTGGGGGCTAGGGAGACCCAGTACTTC
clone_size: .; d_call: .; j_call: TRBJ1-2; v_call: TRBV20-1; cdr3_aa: CSAMTGTNNDGYTF; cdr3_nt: TGCAGCGCAATGACCGGGACAAATAACGATGGCTACACCTTC
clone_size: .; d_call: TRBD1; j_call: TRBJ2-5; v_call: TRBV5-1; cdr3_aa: CASSSGTEGNEQYF; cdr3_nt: TGCGCCAGCAGCTCGGGGACAGAGGGGAATGAGCAGTACTTC
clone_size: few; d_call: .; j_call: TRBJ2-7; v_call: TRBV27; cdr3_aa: CASSNSVGQYF; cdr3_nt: TGTGCCAGCAGTAACTCGGTCGGGCAGTACTTC
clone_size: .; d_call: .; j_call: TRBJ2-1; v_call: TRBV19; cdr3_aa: CASSIIHTSYDEQFF; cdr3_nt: TGTGCCAGTAGTATCATTCATACTAGCTACGATGAGCAGTTCTTC
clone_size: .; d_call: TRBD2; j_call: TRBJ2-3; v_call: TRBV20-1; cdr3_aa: CSADERLAGSIDTQYF; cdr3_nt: TGCAGTGCTGATGAGAGGCTAGCGGGGTCGATAGATACGCAGTATTTT
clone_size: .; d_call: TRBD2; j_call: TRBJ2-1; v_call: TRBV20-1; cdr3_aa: CSAEDGTSGGPNPPNEQFF; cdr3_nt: TGCAGTGCCGAGGACGGGACTAGCGGGGGGCCTAACCCTCCCAATGAGCAGTTCTTC
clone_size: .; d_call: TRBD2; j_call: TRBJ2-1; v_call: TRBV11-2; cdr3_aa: CASSRTGLAGNNEQFF; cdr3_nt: TGTGCCAGCAGCCGCACCGGACTAGCGGGTAACAATGAGCAGTTCTTC
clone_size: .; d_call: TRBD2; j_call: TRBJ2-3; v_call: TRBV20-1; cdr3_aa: CSAVLLAGPSTDTQYF; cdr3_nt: TGCAGTGCGGTCTTGCTAGCGGGGCCTAGCACAGATACGCAGTATTTT
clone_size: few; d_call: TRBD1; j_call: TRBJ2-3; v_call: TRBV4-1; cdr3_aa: CASSQDWDRPTDTQYF; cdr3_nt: TGCGCCAGCAGCCAAGATTGGGACAGGCCCACAGATACGCAGTATTTT
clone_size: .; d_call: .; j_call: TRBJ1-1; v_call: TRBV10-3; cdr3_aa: CASAWNTEAFF; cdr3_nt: TGTGCCAGCGCATGGAACACTGAAGCTTTCTTT
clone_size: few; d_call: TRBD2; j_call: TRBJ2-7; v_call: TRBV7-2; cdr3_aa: CASSFQATSGPYEQYF; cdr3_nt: TGTGCCAGCAGCTTTCAAGCGACTAGCGGGCCTTACGAGCAGTACTTC
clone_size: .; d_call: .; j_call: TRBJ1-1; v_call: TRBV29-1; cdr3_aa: CSVRKSTKLGEAFF; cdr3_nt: TGCAGCGTAAGAAAATCGACCAAGCTGGGGGAAGCTTTCTTT